The 9 T cell receptor beta chains below were found in one sample sequenced in a study of spatial heterogeneity in lung cancer. Whole-study findings and limits: Counts that tracked tumor mutation counts were those of expanded intratumoral alpha and beta TCRs.

This sample's time point: sample taken at primary tumor resection. TCRdb reprocessed the 5' RACE reads via MiXCR and lists one record per CDR3 protein. The data show around 9,300 distinct CDR3 sequences, with roughly 51% seen just once and more than 25% held by the top ten. What these receptors recognize is not known. The input for sequencing was lung tumor tissue, taken at surgery. The source of these receptors is a female donor with early-stage non-small cell lung cancer.

About this clonotype: Little can be read into the size of this beta chain, an off-target read in a library designed for alpha chains. The chain couples TRBV12-3 or TRBV12-4 to TRBJ1-1; 8 bases line up with TRBD1. The ends lost 6 bases at V and 3 bases at J; junction bases unmatched: 9. The CDR3 is 15 residues long. The CDR3 region has the DNA TGTGCCAGCAGGCCCGACAGGGGCACGCACACTGAAGCTTTCTTT. This sequence encodes CASRPDRGTHTEAFF.

This clonotype was recorded a few times. This beta chain appears as a stray read in a library generated for alpha chains; its size is not informative. J is TRBJ2-3 and V is TRBV18; TRBD1 matches at 7 bases. This CDR3 has 15 amino acids. V shed 5 bases and J 2 bases; nucleotides not matched to a gene: 7. The germline V gene has CDR1 KGHSH and CDR2 LQKENI. CDR3 in amino acids: CASSSSGTVTDTQYF. DNA for the CDR3: TGTGCCAGCTCATCTTCCGGGACAGTCACAGATACGCAGTATTTT.

This clonotype was seen a single time. This beta chain turned up in a library designed for alpha chains; as an off-target read, its abundance says little. J is TRBJ1-5 and V is TRBV7-2; D remains unclear. The germline CDR1 and CDR2 sequences are SGHTA and FQGNSA. Deletions cut 5 bases from V and 2 bases from J, with 13 bases between. The CDR3 sequence is 15 residues long. The CDR3 DNA is TGTGCCAGCAGCCCTTATAATACTGGCAATCAGCCCCAGCATTTT. Protein: CASSPYNTGNQPQHF.

Comments on this clonotype: This beta chain is a stray read from a library made for alpha chains; its abundance is not meaningful. The V gene is TRBV24-1, the J gene TRBJ2-2; 7 bases agree with TRBD1. Germline V lookup: CDR1 KGHDR, CDR2 SFDVKD. The trim removed 4 bases at V and 1 base at J, leaving 8 bases unmatched. This CDR3 comprises 17 residues. The CDR3 spells CATSDTNRGRNTGELFF. CDR3 nucleotide sequence: TGTGCCACCAGTGACACAAACAGGGGAAGGAACACCGGGGAGCTGTTTTTT.

In regard to this clonotype: This beta chain turned up in a library designed for alpha chains; as an off-target read, its abundance says little. J is TRBJ1-5 and V is TRBV23-1; D gene uncertain. TRBV23-1 falls under the ORF class, with uncertain function. The CDR3 is 13 amino acids. V was clipped by 7 bases and J by 2 bases, with 9 bases between them. CDR3 amino acids: CASITLCNQPQHF. Written as DNA, the CDR3 is TGCGCCAGCATAACGCTTTGCAATCAGCCCCAGCATTTT.

Turning to this clonotype: A much larger clone is a single base away; this may be a read error. This beta chain represents an off-target read in a library built for alpha chains; its size is of limited meaning. The genes are TRBV7-6 and TRBJ1-6; a possible D gene is TRBD1 (5 bases). Germline CDR1 reads SGHVS; CDR2 reads FNYEAQ. The CDR3 spans 15 residues. CDR3 DNA sequence: TGTGCCAGCAGCTTAGGGACATCCTATAATACACCCCTCCACTTT. Translating gives CASSLGTSYNTPLHF. Full variable domain (rest looked up from reference TRBV7-6 and TRBJ1-6): GAGVSQSPRYKVTKRGQDVALRCDPISGHVSLYWYRQALGQGPEFLTYFNYEAQQDKSGLPNDRFSAERPEGSISTLTIQRTEQRDSAMYRCASSLGTSYNTPLHFGNGTRLTVT.

This clonotype was seen only a few times. Because the library targeted alpha chains, this beta chain is an off-target read whose size means little. This sequence joins TRBV28 and TRBJ2-3; 9 bases fit TRBD2. With V trimmed by 8 bases and J by 5 bases, 17 bases remained unmatched. This CDR3 has 17 residues. Per the germline V gene, CDR1 is MDHEN and CDR2 is SYDVKM. For the CDR3, the DNA is TGTGCCAGCGGACGGCCGGGACTAGCAGGCCCGGGAGATACGCAGTATTTT. This codes for CASGRPGLAGPGDTQYF.

A note on this clonotype: As an off-target read in a library built for alpha chains, this beta chain has a frequency of little significance. The chain uses TRBV13 and TRBJ2-3; the match to TRBD2 covers 11 bases. This CDR3 has 17 amino acids. V was pared by 5 bases and J by 6 bases, with 13 bases of the junction left unmatched. Germline V CDR1 and CDR2: PRHDT, FYEKMQ (reference sequence). CDR3 DNA: TGTGCCAGCAGCCTAATAGCGGGGGGGCCCGACCGGGATACGCAGTATTTT. Encoded protein: CASSLIAGGPDRDTQYF.

As to this clonotype: This beta chain represents an off-target read in a library built for alpha chains; its size is of limited meaning. The V and J genes are TRBV29-1 and TRBJ1-3; D possibly corresponds to TRBD1 (5 bases). Germline lookup yields CDR1 SQVTM and CDR2 ANQGSEA. V lost 7 bases to trimming and J lost 8 bases, with 18 bases between them. This CDR3 spans 13 amino acids. CDR3 nucleotide sequence: TGCAGCGGCCAGGAAACAGGCTGGGACACCATATATTTT. This codes for CSGQETGWDTIYF. The entire variable domain, with the rest obtained from reference TRBV29-1 and TRBJ1-3, is as follows: SAVISQKPSRDICQRGTSLTIQCQVDSQVTMMFWYRQQPGQSLTLIATANQGSEATYESGFVIDKFPISRPNLTFSTLTVSNMSPEDSSIYLCSGQETGWDTIYFGEGSWLTVV.